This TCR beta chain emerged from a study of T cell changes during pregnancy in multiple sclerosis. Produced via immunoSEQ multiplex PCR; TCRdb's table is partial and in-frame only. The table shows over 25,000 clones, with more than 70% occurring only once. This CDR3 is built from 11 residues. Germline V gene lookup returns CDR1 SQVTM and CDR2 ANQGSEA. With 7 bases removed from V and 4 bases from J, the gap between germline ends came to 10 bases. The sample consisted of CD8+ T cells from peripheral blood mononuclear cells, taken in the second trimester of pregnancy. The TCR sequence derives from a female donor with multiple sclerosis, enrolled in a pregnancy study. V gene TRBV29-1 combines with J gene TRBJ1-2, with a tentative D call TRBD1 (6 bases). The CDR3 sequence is CSDVDSYGYTF. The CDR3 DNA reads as TGCAGCGACGTGGACAGCTATGGCTACACCTTC.